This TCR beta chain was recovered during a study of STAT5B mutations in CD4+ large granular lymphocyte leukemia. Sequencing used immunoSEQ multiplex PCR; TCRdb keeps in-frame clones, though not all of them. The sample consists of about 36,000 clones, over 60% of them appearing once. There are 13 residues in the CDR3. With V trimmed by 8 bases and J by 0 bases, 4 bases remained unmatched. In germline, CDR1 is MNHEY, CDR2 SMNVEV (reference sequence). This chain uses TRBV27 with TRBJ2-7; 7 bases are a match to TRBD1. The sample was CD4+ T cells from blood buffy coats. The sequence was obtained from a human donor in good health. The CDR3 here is CASRRDSSYEQYF. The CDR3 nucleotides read TGTGCCAGCCGCCGGGACAGCTCCTACGAGCAGTACTTC.